This T cell receptor beta chain derives from a study of shared T cell receptors in the human thymus. Data came from immunoSEQ multiplex PCR; TCRdb stores just in-frame clones and leaves some out. The data contain hundreds of thousands of clones, about 90% of them singletons. The CDR3 contains 14 residues. V gave up 3 bases and J gave up 6 bases; unmatched junction bases: 5. Germline-derived CDR1 and CDR2 are SGHNT and YYREEE (reference sequence). The data also belong to a second study, concerning human thymus T cells. This second study says: Infants served as donors; they were healthy and Finnish and were having corrective surgery for congenital heart defects. Surgeons resected thymus tissue during corrective heart surgery. Apparent skewing of V and J gene usage characterized both thymic and blood repertoires.

The chain carries TRBV5-4 and TRBJ1-2; 10 bases agree with TRBD1. The sequence came from a boy in the first two years of life with a congenital heart defect. The sequenced sample consisted of thymocytes. CDR3 in amino acids: CASSWGTGENGYTF. The CDR3 region has the DNA TGTGCCAGCAGCTGGGGGACAGGGGAAAATGGCTACACCTTC.